Sequencing of this T cell receptor beta chain was carried out in a study of cytomegalovirus exposure and HLA in healthy donors. On this clone itself: Its target is not known.

CDR3 length equals 15 residues. Trimming pared 4 bases from V and 1 base from J, leaving 11 bases between. Per the germline V gene, CDR1 is KGHSY and CDR2 is FQNENV. Study-wide points: In all likelihood, a cluster of highly shared sequence variants was a sequencing artifact. When a later analysis was performed, an Asian-associated ancestry cluster reportedly had fewer N-insertions than the roughly 640-donor mean.

The PCR employed 60 Vbeta primers together with 13 Jbeta primers. This table comes from immunoSEQ multiplex PCR, and its TCRdb copy is limited to in-frame clones, with some not included. The repertoire holds tens of thousands of clones, with around 85% as singletons. Sequencing input: PBMCs. The chain is built from TRBV16 and TRBJ1-5, with a tentative D call TRBD1 (6 bases). The source is a man aged 30 to 39 in good health and CMV-seronegative. Written as DNA, the CDR3 is TGTGCCAGCAGCCCTAGGGGGGGAAGCAATCAGCCCCAGCATTTT. This sequence encodes CASSPRGGSNQPQHF.